This T cell receptor (beta chain) emerged from a study of radiotherapy plus CTLA-4 blockade in lung cancer. Method: immunoSEQ multiplex PCR; TCRdb's copy keeps in-frame clones and lacks some. The table records about 45,000 clones, more than 60% of them present only once. Comment on this clone: The target antigen is unknown.

Study results and caveats: TCR clones of tumor origin grew in blood after radiotherapy plus ipilimumab.

Material: peripheral blood, obtained from a patient treated with radiotherapy plus ipilimumab. The origin of this receptor is a human donor with non-small cell lung cancer who had a partial response to radiotherapy plus ipilimumab.

The chain's CDR3 is CASSDGGYTGELFF. For the CDR3, the DNA is TGTGCCAGCAGTGACGGAGGATACACCGGGGAGCTGTTTTTT. This chain joins TRBV6-1 and TRBJ2-2; D is possibly TRBD2 (5 bases). There are 14 residues in the CDR3. Germline V gene sequence: CDR1 MNHNS, CDR2 SASEGT. V shed 3 bases and J shed 3 bases, with 8 bases lying between them.